These T cell receptor beta chains were read from a single sample in a study of graft-versus-host responses after intestinal transplantation. No antigens are known for them. Sequencing was performed with immunoSEQ multiplex PCR; in TCRdb, only in-frame clones are kept and a portion is missing. The sample contains around 99,000 clones, 87% of which appear only once. The starting material was unstimulated CD4+ T cells sorted from spleen or lymph node cells, obtained before transplant. These TCRs come from a human donor who was the organ donor for an intestinal transplant. Both conserved end residues are part of each CDR3. A D gene is named only where the DNA matches it firmly. The size entry is marked missing in some rows and otherwise reads once, few, many or a size class.

CDR3nt: TGTGCCAGCAGCTCGTACAGGGGGCGAGACTACGAGCAGTACTTC
CDR3aa: CASSSYRGRDYEQYF
j_gene: TRBJ2-7
d_gene: TRBD1
abundance: -
v_gene: TRBV7-2

CDR3nt: TGTGCCAGCAGCTTAGGGGGGACAGGGGGTAATTCACCCCTCCACTTT
CDR3aa: CASSLGGTGGNSPLHF
j_gene: TRBJ1-6
d_gene: TRBD1
abundance: -
v_gene: TRBV7-9

CDR3nt: TGTGCCAGCAGTGGAAATACAGGGATCCGTGGCTACACCTTC
CDR3aa: CASSGNTGIRGYTF
j_gene: TRBJ1-2
d_gene: -
abundance: few
v_gene: TRBV2

CDR3nt: TGTGCCTGGAGTGTCGGCCTATCGAACACCGGGGAGCTGTTTTTT
CDR3aa: CAWSVGLSNTGELFF
j_gene: TRBJ2-2
d_gene: -
abundance: -
v_gene: TRBV30

CDR3nt: TGTGCCAGTAGTCCACTTCCGGGGAGGGCCGGTGGGACCCAGTACTTC
CDR3aa: CASSPLPGRAGGTQYF
j_gene: TRBJ2-5
d_gene: TRBD2
abundance: -
v_gene: TRBV19

CDR3nt: TGTGCCAGCAGCTTGGGCTTGGCGGGAGAGGGGAGCTCTGGGGCCAACGTCCTGACTTTC
CDR3aa: CASSLGLAGEGSSGANVLTF
j_gene: TRBJ2-6
d_gene: TRBD2
abundance: once
v_gene: TRBV5-8

CDR3nt: TGTGCCAGCAGCGGAGGTCCCAAAGTGGGGGGCTACGAGCAGTACTTC
CDR3aa: CASSGGPKVGGYEQYF
j_gene: TRBJ2-7
d_gene: -
abundance: -
v_gene: TRBV13

CDR3nt: TGTGCCAGCAGTGACAGGGGGGGTAATTCACCCCTCCACTTT
CDR3aa: CASSDRGGNSPLHF
j_gene: TRBJ1-6
d_gene: TRBD1
abundance: -
v_gene: TRBV2

CDR3nt: TGTGCCAGCAGTTCCCGAGGGGGGGCCACCTACGAGCAGTACTTC
CDR3aa: CASSSRGGATYEQYF
j_gene: TRBJ2-7
d_gene: -
abundance: -
v_gene: TRBV6-5

CDR3nt: TGTGCCAGCATGTACGGGACCTCCTACAATGAGCAGTTCTTC
CDR3aa: CASMYGTSYNEQFF
j_gene: TRBJ2-1
d_gene: -
abundance: -
v_gene: TRBV2

CDR3nt: TGTGCCAGCAGCTTGCGGGAGACTAATGAAAAACTGTTTTTT
CDR3aa: CASSLRETNEKLFF
j_gene: TRBJ1-4
d_gene: -
abundance: few
v_gene: TRBV5-4

CDR3nt: TGTGCCAGCAGTGGACAGGGTACAACTAATGAAAAACTGTTTTTT
CDR3aa: CASSGQGTTNEKLFF
j_gene: TRBJ1-4
d_gene: TRBD1
abundance: -
v_gene: TRBV6-1

CDR3nt: TGTGCCAGCAGCGGCCCCTATGGGGGCTTCAACCCAGATACGCAGTATTTT
CDR3aa: CASSGPYGGFNPDTQYF
j_gene: TRBJ2-3
d_gene: -
abundance: -
v_gene: TRBV9

CDR3nt: TGTGCCAGCAGTTTAGGTTCCCAGACCCAGCATTTT
CDR3aa: CASSLGSQTQHF
j_gene: TRBJ1-5
d_gene: -
abundance: -
v_gene: TRBV28

CDR3nt: TGTGCCAGCAGTGTAGAGGGCGGTTCTCATGATACGCAGTATTTT
CDR3aa: CASSVEGGSHDTQYF
j_gene: TRBJ2-3
d_gene: -
abundance: once
v_gene: TRBV2

CDR3nt: TGTGCCAGCAGCTTAGAGGGGAGTGGATCAGAAGCTTTCTTT
CDR3aa: CASSLEGSGSEAFF
j_gene: TRBJ1-1
d_gene: -
abundance: -
v_gene: TRBV7-3

CDR3nt: TGTGCCAGCAGCTCCCGGAACGACAATGAGCAGTTCTTC
CDR3aa: CASSSRNDNEQFF
j_gene: TRBJ2-1
d_gene: -
abundance: -
v_gene: TRBV7-2

CDR3nt: TGTGCCAGCAGTTACGGGACAGGGGGCTATGGCTACACCTTC
CDR3aa: CASSYGTGGYGYTF
j_gene: TRBJ1-2
d_gene: TRBD1
abundance: few
v_gene: TRBV6-5

CDR3nt: TGCGCCAGCAGTGAGTCCCCAGCGGGAGGTTACAATGAGCAGTTCTTC
CDR3aa: CASSESPAGGYNEQFF
j_gene: TRBJ2-1
d_gene: TRBD2
abundance: -
v_gene: TRBV10-1

CDR3nt: TGCAGCGTTGTCGTAAGTTGGACCCAGTACTTC
CDR3aa: CSVVVSWTQYF
j_gene: TRBJ2-5
d_gene: -
abundance: -
v_gene: TRBV29-1

CDR3nt: TGTGCCAGTAGTATTCGGACAACAAGGGCAGATACGCAGTATTTT
CDR3aa: CASSIRTTRADTQYF
j_gene: TRBJ2-3
d_gene: -
abundance: -
v_gene: TRBV19

CDR3nt: TGCGCCAGCAGCAATCAGGACAGGGGGCCCACTGAAGCTTTCTTT
CDR3aa: CASSNQDRGPTEAFF
j_gene: TRBJ1-1
d_gene: TRBD1
abundance: -
v_gene: TRBV5-1

CDR3nt: TGCGCCAGCAGTTTGGGAGGGGACTCCTACGAGCAGTACTTC
CDR3aa: CASSLGGDSYEQYF
j_gene: TRBJ2-7
d_gene: TRBD2
abundance: once
v_gene: TRBV5-1

CDR3nt: TGCGCCAGCAGCTTGGTCCCTGACACCGGGGAGCTGTTTTTT
CDR3aa: CASSLVPDTGELFF
j_gene: TRBJ2-2
d_gene: -
abundance: few
v_gene: TRBV5-1

CDR3nt: TGTGCCACCAGCAGAGATCCGCGGCAGGCGAATTCACCCCTCCACTTT
CDR3aa: CATSRDPRQANSPLHF
j_gene: TRBJ1-6
d_gene: -
abundance: once
v_gene: TRBV15

CDR3nt: TGTGCCACTACCCGGGACAGGGGGCCGGAGGATACGCAGTATTTT
CDR3aa: CATTRDRGPEDTQYF
j_gene: TRBJ2-3
d_gene: TRBD1
abundance: -
v_gene: TRBV15

CDR3nt: TGTGCCAGCAGTGTTTACGGGGTACGGGTTGAGGGAGGTACGCAGTATTTT
CDR3aa: CASSVYGVRVEGGTQYF
j_gene: TRBJ2-3
d_gene: -
abundance: once
v_gene: TRBV6-1